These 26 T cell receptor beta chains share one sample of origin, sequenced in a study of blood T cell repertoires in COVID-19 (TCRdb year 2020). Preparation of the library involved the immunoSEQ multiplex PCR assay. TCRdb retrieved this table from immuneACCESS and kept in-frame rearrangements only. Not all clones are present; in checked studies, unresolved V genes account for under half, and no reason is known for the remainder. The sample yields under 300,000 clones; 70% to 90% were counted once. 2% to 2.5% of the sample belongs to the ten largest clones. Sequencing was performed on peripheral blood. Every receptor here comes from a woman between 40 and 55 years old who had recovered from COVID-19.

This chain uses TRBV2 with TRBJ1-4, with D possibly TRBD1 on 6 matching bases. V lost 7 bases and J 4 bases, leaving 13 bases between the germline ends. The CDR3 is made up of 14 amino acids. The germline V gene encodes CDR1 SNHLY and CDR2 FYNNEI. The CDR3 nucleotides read TGTGCCAGCACCTTGACAGGCTTTAATGAAAAACTGTTTTTT. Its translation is CASTLTGFNEKLFF. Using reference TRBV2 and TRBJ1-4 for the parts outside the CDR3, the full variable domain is EPEVTQTPSHQVTQMGQEVILRCVPISNHLYFYWYRQILGQKVEFLVSFYNNEISEKSEIFDDQFSVERPDGSNFTLKIRSTKLEDSAMYFCASTLTGFNEKLFFGSGTQLSVL.

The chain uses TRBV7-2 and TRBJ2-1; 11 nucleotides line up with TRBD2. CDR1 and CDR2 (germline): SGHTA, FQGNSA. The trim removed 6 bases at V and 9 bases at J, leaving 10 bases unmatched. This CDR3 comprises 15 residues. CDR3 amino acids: CASRPGLAVEGEQFF. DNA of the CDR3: TGTGCCAGCAGACCGGGACTAGCGGTCGAGGGTGAGCAGTTCTTC.

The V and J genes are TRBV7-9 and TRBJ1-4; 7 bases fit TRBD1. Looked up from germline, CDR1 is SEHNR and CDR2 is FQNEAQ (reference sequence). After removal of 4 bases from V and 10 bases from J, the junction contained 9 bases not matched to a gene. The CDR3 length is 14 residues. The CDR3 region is CASSYPGQTGKLFF. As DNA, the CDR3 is TGTGCCAGCAGCTACCCGGGACAGACAGGAAAACTGTTTTTT.

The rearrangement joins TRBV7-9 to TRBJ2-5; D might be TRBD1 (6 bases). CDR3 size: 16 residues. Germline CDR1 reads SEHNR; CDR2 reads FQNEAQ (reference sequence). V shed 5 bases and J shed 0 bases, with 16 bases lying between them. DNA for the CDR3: TGTGCCAGCAGCCCGACAGGCGCTCTGTACCAAGAGACCCAGTACTTC. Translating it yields CASSPTGALYQETQYF.

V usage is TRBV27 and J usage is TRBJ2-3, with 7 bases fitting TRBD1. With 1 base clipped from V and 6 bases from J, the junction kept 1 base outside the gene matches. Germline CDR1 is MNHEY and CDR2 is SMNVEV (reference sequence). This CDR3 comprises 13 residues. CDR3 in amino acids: CASSLFRGDTQYF. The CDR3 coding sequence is TGTGCCAGCAGTTTATTCAGGGGGGATACGCAGTATTTT.

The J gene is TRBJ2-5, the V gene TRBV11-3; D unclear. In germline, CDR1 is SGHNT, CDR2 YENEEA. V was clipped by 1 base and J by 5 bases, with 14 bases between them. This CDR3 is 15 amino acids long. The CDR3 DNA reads TGTGCCAGCAGCTTAGGCCAGGCCGTGGGTGAGACCCAGTACTTC. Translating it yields CASSLGQAVGETQYF.

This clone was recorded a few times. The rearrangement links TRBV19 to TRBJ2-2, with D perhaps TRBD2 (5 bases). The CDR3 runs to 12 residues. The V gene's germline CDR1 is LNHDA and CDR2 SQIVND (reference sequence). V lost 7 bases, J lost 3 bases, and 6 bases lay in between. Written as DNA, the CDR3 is TGTGCCAGTAAGAGGGACACCGGGGAGCTGTTTTTT. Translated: CASKRDTGELFF.

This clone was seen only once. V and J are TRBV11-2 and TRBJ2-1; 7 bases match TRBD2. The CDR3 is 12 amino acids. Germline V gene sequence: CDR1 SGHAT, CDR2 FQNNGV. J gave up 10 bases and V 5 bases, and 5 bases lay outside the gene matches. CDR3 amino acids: CASSTTSDEQFF. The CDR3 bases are TGTGCCAGCAGCACAACTAGCGACGAGCAGTTCTTC.

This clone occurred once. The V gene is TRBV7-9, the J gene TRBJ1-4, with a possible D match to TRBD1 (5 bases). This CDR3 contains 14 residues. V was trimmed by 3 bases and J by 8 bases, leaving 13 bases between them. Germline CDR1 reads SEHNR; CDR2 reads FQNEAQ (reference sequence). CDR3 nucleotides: TGTGCCAGCAGCTTTAGACAGCAACAGGAAAAACTGTTTTTT. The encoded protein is CASSFRQQQEKLFF. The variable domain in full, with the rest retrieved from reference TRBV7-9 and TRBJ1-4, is DTGVSQNPRHKITKRGQNVTFRCDPISEHNRLYWYRQTLGQGPEFLTYFQNEAQLEKSRLLSDRFSAERPKGSFSTLEIQRTEQGDSAMYLCASSFRQQQEKLFFGSGTQLSVL.

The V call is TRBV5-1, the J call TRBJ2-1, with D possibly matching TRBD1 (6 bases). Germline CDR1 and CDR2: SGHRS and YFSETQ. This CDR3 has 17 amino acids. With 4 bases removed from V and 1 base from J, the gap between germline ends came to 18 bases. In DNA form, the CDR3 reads TGCGCCAGCAGCGGGACAACAGCGCGAGGGTCCTACAATGAGCAGTTCTTC. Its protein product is CASSGTTARGSYNEQFF.

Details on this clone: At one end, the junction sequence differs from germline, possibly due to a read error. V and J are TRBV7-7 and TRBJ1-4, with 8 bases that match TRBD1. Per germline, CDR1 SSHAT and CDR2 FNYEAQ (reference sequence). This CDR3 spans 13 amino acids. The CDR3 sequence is CASSLETGDKLFF. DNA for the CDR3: TGTGCTAGCAGCTTAGAGACAGGGGACAAACTGTTTTTT.

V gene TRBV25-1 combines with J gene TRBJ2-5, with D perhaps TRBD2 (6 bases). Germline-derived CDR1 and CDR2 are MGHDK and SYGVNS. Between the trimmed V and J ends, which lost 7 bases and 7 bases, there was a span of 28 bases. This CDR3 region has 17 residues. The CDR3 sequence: CASTPNGGRQYYGTQYF. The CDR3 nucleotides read TGTGCCAGCACCCCGAATGGAGGGAGGCAGTACTATGGGACCCAGTACTTC.

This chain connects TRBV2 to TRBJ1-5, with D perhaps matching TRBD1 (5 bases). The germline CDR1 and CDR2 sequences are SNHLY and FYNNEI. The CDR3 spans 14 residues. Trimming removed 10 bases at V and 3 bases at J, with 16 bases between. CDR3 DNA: TGTGCCACCACCCAAGGGGAAGTCAATCAGCCCCAGCATTTT. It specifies CATTQGEVNQPQHF.

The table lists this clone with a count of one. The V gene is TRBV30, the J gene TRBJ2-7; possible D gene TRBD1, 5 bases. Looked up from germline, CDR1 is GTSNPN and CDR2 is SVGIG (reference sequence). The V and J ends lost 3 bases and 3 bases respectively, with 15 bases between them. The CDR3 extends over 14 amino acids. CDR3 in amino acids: CAWRPIVQGYEQYF. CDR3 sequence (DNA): TGTGCCTGGAGACCTATCGTCCAGGGCTACGAGCAGTACTTC.

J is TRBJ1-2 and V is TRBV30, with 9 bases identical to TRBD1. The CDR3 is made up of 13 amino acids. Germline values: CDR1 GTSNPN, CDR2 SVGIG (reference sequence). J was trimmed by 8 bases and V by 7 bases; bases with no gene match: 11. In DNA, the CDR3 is TGTGCCTTGGAGATCGGGACAGGGATCGGCTACACCTTC. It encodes CALEIGTGIGYTF.

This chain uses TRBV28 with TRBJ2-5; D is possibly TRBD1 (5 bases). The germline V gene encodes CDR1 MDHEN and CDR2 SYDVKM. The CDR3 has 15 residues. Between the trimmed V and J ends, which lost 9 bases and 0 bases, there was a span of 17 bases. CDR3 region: CASSESLGDQETQYF. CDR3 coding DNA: TGTGCCAGTAGTGAATCTCTAGGGGACCAAGAGACCCAGTACTTC.

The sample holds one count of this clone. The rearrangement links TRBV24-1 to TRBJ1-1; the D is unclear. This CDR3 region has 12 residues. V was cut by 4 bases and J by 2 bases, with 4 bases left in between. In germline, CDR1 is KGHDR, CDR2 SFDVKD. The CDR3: CATSDFNTEAFF. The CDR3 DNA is TGTGCCACCAGTGACTTCAACACTGAAGCTTTCTTT.

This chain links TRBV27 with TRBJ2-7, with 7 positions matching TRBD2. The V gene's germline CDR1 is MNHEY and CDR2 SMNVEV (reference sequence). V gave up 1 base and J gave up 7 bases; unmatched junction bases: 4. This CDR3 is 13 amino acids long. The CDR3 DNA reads TGTGCCAGCAGTTTATTATGGGGGGGGGAGCAGTACTTC. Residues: CASSLLWGGEQYF.

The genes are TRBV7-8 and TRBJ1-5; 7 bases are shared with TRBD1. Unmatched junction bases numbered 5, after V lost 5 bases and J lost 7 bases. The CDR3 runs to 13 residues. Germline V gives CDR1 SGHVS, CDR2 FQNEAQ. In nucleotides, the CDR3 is TGTGCCAGCAGCCCGTTGGACAGGCAGCCCCAGCATTTT. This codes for CASSPLDRQPQHF.

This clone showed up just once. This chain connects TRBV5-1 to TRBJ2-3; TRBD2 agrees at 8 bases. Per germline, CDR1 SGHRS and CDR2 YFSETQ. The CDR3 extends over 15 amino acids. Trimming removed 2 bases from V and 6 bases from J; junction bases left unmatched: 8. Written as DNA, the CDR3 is TGCGCCAGCAGCTTAACCGGGACTAGGGCCGATACGCAGTATTTT. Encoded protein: CASSLTGTRADTQYF.

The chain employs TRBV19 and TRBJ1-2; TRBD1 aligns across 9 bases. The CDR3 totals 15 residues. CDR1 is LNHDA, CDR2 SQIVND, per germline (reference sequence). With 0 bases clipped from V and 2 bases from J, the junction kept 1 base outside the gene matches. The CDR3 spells CASSIEGTGNYGYTF. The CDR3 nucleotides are TGTGCCAGTAGTATAGAGGGGACAGGGAACTATGGCTACACCTTC.

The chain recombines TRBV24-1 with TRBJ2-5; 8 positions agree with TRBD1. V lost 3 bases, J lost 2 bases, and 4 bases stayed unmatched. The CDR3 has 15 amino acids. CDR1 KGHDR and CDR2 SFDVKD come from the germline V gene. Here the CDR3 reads CATSDPRGHQETQYF. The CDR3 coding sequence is TGTGCCACCAGTGATCCCAGGGGGCATCAAGAGACCCAGTACTTC.

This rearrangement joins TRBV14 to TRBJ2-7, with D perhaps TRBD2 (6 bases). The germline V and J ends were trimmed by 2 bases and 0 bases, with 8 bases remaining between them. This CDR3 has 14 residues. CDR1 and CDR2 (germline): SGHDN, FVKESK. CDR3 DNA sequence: TGTGCCAGCAGCCAACTAGCGAGCTCCTACGAGCAGTACTTC. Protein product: CASSQLASSYEQYF.

The CDR3 here is CASRPRTGSSYEQYF. The CDR3 DNA is TGTGCCAGCAGACCTCGGACAGGCAGCTCCTACGAGCAGTACTTC. The rearrangement uses TRBV2 and TRBJ2-7; 7 bases fit TRBD1. The germline V gene encodes CDR1 SNHLY and CDR2 FYNNEI. V gave up 6 bases and J gave up 0 bases; unmatched junction bases: 8. This CDR3 contains 15 residues.

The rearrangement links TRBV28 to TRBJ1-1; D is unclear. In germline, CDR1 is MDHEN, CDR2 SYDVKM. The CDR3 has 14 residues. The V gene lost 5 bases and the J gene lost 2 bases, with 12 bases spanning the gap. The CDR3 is CASSNDNLNTEAFF. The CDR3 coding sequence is TGTGCCAGCAGTAACGACAACCTAAACACTGAAGCTTTCTTT.

The CDR3 region has the DNA TGTGCCAGCAGTCCGAACGCAGGGTATCTACCCGGAAACACCATATATTTT. Translation gives CASSPNAGYLPGNTIYF. The chain joins TRBV27 to TRBJ1-3, with D perhaps TRBD1 (5 bases). Trimming cost V 5 bases and J 4 bases, with 21 bases left between them. Germline V gene lookup returns CDR1 MNHEY and CDR2 SMNVEV (reference sequence). The CDR3 contains 17 residues.